This TCR beta chain was found in a study of cytomegalovirus exposure and HLA in healthy donors. It was with 60 Vbeta and 13 Jbeta primers that the PCR ran. The method was immunoSEQ multiplex PCR; TCRdb's version includes in-frame clones alone and lacks a portion of them. The sample lists around 170,000 clones; roughly 79% were seen once. This CDR3 spans 15 amino acids. Germline V gives CDR1 MRHNA, CDR2 SNTAGT. The ends lost 3 bases at V and 7 bases at J; junction bases unmatched: 9. The receptor comes from a woman in her thirties or forties in good health and CMV-seropositive. The sequencing input was PBMCs. V is TRBV6-4 and J is TRBJ2-1; TRBD1 agrees at 7 bases. CDR3 nucleotides: TGTGCCAGCAGTGAAAGAGGGGGCGGTCAAAATGAGCAGTTCTTC. Its protein product is CASSERGGGQNEQFF.